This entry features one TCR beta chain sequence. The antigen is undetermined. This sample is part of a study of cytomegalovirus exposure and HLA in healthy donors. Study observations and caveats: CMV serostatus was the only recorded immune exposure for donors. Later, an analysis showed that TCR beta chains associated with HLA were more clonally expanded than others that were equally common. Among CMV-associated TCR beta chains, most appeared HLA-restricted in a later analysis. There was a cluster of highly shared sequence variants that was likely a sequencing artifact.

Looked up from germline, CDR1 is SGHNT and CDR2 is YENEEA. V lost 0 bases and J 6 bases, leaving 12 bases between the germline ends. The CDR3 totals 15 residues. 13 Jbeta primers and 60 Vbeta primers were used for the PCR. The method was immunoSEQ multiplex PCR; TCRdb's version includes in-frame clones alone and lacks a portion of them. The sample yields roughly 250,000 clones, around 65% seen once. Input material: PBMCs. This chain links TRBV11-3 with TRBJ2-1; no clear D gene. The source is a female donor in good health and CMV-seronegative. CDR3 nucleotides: TGTGCCAGCAGCTTAGAACCCGAGCCCGGCAATGAGCAGTTCTTC. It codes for CASSLEPEPGNEQFF. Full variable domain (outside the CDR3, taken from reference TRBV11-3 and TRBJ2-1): EAGVVQSPRYKIIEKKQPVAFWCNPISGHNTLYWYLQNLGQGPELLIRYENEEAVDDSQLPKDRFSAERLKGVDSTLKIQPAELGDSAVYLCASSLEPEPGNEQFFGPGTRLTVL.